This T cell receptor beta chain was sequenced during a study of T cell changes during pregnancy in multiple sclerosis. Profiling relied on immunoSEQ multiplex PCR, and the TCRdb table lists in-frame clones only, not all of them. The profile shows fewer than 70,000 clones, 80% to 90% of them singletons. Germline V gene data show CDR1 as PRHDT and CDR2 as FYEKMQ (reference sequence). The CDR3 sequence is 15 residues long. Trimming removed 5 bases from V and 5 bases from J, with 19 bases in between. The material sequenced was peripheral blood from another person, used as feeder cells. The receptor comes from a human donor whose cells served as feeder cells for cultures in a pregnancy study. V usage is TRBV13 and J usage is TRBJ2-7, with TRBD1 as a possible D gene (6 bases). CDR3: CASSLILLGANEQYF. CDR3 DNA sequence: TGTGCCAGCAGCCTTATCCTCCTGGGGGCGAACGAGCAGTACTTC.